Reported below is one TCR beta chain. Its target is unknown. The CDR3 covers 15 residues. V dropped 3 bases and J dropped 1; count of bases not matched to a gene: 2. Germline-derived CDR1 and CDR2 are SGHNT and YENEEA. The sample originates from a study of T cell responses to AZD1222 COVID-19 vaccine. Study-wide findings and caveats: Across the whole spike, CD4 TCRs peaked at regions 160-218 and 743-854. Unmutated variant regions reportedly attract nearly half of all spike-specific TCRs. Repertoire sampling was restricted to post-peak T cell response timepoints.

Second-dose recipients at about 4 or about 12 weeks were treated as one pooled group. The method was immunoSEQ multiplex PCR; TCRdb's version includes in-frame clones alone and lacks a portion of them. Of around 130,000 clones in the sample, roughly 92% are singletons; the top ten hold around 1.1%. This TCR was sampled from an adult who received the AZD1222 COVID-19 vaccine. The rearrangement uses TRBV11-3 and TRBJ1-4; 7 bases match TRBD1. Sample: peripheral blood, taken 28 days after the second AZD1222 dose. CDR3 loop: CASSFRGKTNEKLFF. The CDR3 region has the DNA TGTGCCAGCAGCTTCAGGGGGAAAACTAATGAAAAACTGTTTTTT.